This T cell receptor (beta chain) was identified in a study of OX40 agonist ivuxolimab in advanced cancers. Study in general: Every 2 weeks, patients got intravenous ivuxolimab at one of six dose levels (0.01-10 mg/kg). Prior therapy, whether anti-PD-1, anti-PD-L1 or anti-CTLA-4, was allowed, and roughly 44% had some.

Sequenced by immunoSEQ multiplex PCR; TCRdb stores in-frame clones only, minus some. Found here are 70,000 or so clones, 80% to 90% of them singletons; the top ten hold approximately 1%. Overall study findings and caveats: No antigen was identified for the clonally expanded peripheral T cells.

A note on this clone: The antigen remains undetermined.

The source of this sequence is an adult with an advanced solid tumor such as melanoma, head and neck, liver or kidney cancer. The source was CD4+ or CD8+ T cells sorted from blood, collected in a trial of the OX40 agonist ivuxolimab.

The DNA of the CDR3 is TGTGCCAGCAGCCGACAGGAATCGGACGGGACCCAGTACTTC. Amino acid sequence: CASSRQESDGTQYF. The V call is TRBV7-6, the J call TRBJ2-5; perhaps TRBD1 as D (6 bases). The V and J ends lost 5 bases and 7 bases respectively, with 17 bases between them. This CDR3 has 14 amino acids. Germline CDR1 is SGHVS and CDR2 is FNYEAQ.